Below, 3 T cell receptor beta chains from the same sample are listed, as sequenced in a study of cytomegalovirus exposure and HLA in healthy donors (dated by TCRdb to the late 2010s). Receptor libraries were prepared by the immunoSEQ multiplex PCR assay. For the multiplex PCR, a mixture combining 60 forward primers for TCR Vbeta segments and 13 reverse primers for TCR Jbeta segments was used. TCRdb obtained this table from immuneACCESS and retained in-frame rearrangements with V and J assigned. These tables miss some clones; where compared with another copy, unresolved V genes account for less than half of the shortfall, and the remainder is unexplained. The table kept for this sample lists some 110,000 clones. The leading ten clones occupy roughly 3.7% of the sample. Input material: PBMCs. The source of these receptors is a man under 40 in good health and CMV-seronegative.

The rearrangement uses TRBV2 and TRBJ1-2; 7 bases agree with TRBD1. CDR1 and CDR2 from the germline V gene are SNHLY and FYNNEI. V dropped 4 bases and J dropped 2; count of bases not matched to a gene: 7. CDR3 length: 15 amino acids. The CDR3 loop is CASSGGDRGNYGYTF. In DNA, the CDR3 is TGTGCCAGCAGTGGAGGGGACAGAGGGAACTATGGCTACACCTTC. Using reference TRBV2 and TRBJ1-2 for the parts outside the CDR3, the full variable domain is EPEVTQTPSHQVTQMGQEVILRCVPISNHLYFYWYRQILGQKVEFLVSFYNNEISEKSEIFDDQFSVERPDGSNFTLKIRSTKLEDSAMYFCASSGGDRGNYGYTFGSGTRLTVV.

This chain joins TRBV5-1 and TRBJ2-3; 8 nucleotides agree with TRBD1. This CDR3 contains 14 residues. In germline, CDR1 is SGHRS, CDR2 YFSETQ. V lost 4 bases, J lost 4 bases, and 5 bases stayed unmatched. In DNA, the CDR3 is TGCGCCAGCAGCAAGGGACAGGCCCCAGATACGCAGTATTTT. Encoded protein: CASSKGQAPDTQYF.

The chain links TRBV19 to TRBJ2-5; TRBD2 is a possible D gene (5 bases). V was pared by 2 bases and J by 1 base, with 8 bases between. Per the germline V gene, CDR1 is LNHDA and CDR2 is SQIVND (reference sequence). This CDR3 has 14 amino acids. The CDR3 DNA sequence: TGTGCCAGTAGTATACGGGGTACCCAAGAGACCCAGTACTTC. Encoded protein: CASSIRGTQETQYF.